This T cell receptor (beta chain) was recovered during a study of OX40 agonist ivuxolimab in advanced cancers. Patients with a history of autoimmune disease or on systemic immunosuppression were excluded. In regard to this clone: Its antigen is not known.

Sequencing used immunoSEQ multiplex PCR; TCRdb keeps in-frame clones, though not all of them. The table has almost 20,000 clones, 80% to 90% seen once. The study, taken as a whole, reports: Antigen specificity of clonally expanded peripheral T cells was not established.

This CDR3 has 12 residues. V dropped 3 bases and J dropped 2 bases, with 6 bases sitting between them. Germline values: CDR1 SGHNT, CDR2 YYREEE (reference sequence). The source was CD4+ or CD8+ T cells sorted from blood, collected in a trial of the OX40 agonist ivuxolimab. This chain links TRBV5-4 with TRBJ2-7, with D unclear. This clonotype originated in an adult with an advanced solid tumor such as melanoma, head and neck, liver or kidney cancer. CDR3 region: CASSSRPYEQYF. The CDR3 nucleotides are TGTGCCAGCAGCTCTCGACCCTACGAGCAGTACTTC.